What follows are 16 T cell receptor beta chains derived from one specimen sequenced in a study of shared clonotypes between healthy human individuals. The method was immunoSEQ multiplex PCR; TCRdb's version includes in-frame clones alone and lacks a portion of them. The repertoire holds about 2.3 million clones, with just over 90% as singletons. The sample was naive CD4+ T cells from PBMCs. Subset meaning: CD45RA+ positively selected. The receptors here all came from a man between 18 and 35 years old in good health. Some clones in this sample may be carry-over from other donors' samples.

This rearrangement joins TRBV30 to TRBJ2-3; tentative D call: TRBD2 (6 bases). This CDR3 region has 19 residues. In germline, CDR1 is GTSNPN, CDR2 SVGIG (reference sequence). The V gene lost 3 bases and the J gene lost 1 base, with 26 bases spanning the gap. The CDR3 DNA reads TGTGCCTGGAGGAGATTGGGCAGGATCGCGATAGCGGGCACAGATACGCAGTATTTT. This sequence encodes CAWRRLGRIAIAGTDTQYF.

This chain joins TRBV9 and TRBJ1-3; D gene ambiguous. Germline V gene lookup returns CDR1 SGDLS and CDR2 YYNGEE. V lost 2 bases, J lost 0 bases, and 12 bases lay in between. This CDR3 has 16 residues. The CDR3 DNA reads TGTGCCAGCAGCGTGGCCTTAGTATACTCTGGAAACACCATATATTTT. The encoded protein is CASSVALVYSGNTIYF.

The chain links TRBV5-6 to TRBJ1-3; D might be TRBD1 (6 bases). V lost 6 bases and J 2 bases, leaving 18 bases between the germline ends. Germline V CDR1 and CDR2: SGHDT, YYEEEE. CDR3 length equals 16 residues. CDR3 sequence: CASNPSGPGAGNTIYF. CDR3 coding DNA: TGTGCCAGCAATCCTAGTGGGCCAGGGGCTGGAAACACCATATATTTT.

The V and J genes are TRBV18 and TRBJ1-1; the D gene is possibly TRBD1 (5 bases). CDR1 is KGHSH, CDR2 LQKENI, per germline. The CDR3 has 15 residues. The V end lost 3 bases, the J end lost 5 bases, and 16 bases lay between the germline ends. The CDR3, as DNA: TGTGCCAGCTCACCCCTACCCGGGGGAGGGACTGAAGCTTTCTTT. It codes for CASSPLPGGGTEAFF.

The chain combines TRBV14 with TRBJ1-1; D is possibly TRBD1 (5 bases). The CDR3 spans 16 residues. The V end was cut by 1 base, the J end by 0 bases, with 12 bases between. The germline V gene encodes CDR1 SGHDN and CDR2 FVKESK. The CDR3 sequence is CASSQALGEVNTEAFF. In nucleotides, the CDR3 is TGTGCCAGCAGCCAAGCATTAGGGGAGGTGAACACTGAAGCTTTCTTT.

The chain combines TRBV4-1 with TRBJ2-1; possible D gene TRBD1, 6 bases. CDR3 size: 14 residues. Germline assignment: CDR1 MGHRA and CDR2 YSYEKL. The germline V and J ends were trimmed by 10 bases and 3 bases, with 16 bases remaining between them. CDR3 nucleotides: TGCGCCACCAAGCAGGGGCCCTTCTACAATGAGCAGTTCTTC. As protein: CATKQGPFYNEQFF.

The V and J genes are TRBV7-6 and TRBJ2-2; D remains unclear. V was cut by 5 bases and J by 5 bases, with 12 bases left in between. The CDR3 is made up of 14 amino acids. In germline, CDR1 is SGHVS, CDR2 FNYEAQ. CDR3 sequence reads: CASSQLGQTGELFF. In DNA, the CDR3 is TGTGCCAGCAGCCAGTTAGGGCAAACCGGGGAGCTGTTTTTT. The full variable domain, completed using reference TRBV7-6 and TRBJ2-2, is GAGVSQSPRYKVTKRGQDVALRCDPISGHVSLYWYRQALGQGPEFLTYFNYEAQQDKSGLPNDRFSAERPEGSISTLTIQRTEQRDSAMYRCASSQLGQTGELFFGEGSRLTVL.

This clone is a singleton in its sample. This chain uses TRBV7-2 with TRBJ2-3, with D perhaps TRBD2 (6 bases). The CDR3 sequence is 14 residues long. Trimming stripped 6 bases from V and 0 bases from J, with 10 bases between. The germline V gene encodes CDR1 SGHTA and CDR2 FQGNSA. The CDR3 nucleotides are TGTGCCAGCAGTCGGCGGGACAGCACAGATACGCAGTATTTT. It encodes CASSRRDSTDTQYF.

This chain connects TRBV11-2 to TRBJ2-3; D not resolved. Per germline, CDR1 SGHAT and CDR2 FQNNGV. The CDR3 has 12 amino acids. V was shortened by 0 bases and J by 8 bases, with 6 bases between the two germline ends. In DNA form, the CDR3 reads TGTGCCAGCAGCTTAGATCTAGGTACGCAGTATTTT. This encodes CASSLDLGTQYF. The full variable domain, with the rest looked up from reference TRBV11-2 and TRBJ2-3, is EAGVAQSPRYKIIEKRQSVAFWCNPISGHATLYWYQQILGQGPKLLIQFQNNGVVDDSQLPKDRFSAERLKGVDSTLKIQPAKLEDSAVYLCASSLDLGTQYFGPGTRLTVL.

The chain couples TRBV29-1 to TRBJ2-3; tentative D call: TRBD1 (6 bases). V was shortened by 6 bases and J by 2 bases, with 18 bases between the two germline ends. CDR1 is SQVTM and CDR2 is ANQGSEA in the germline V gene. The CDR3 covers 15 residues. Written as DNA, the CDR3 is TGCAGCGTCCTCCGCCGGGACACGCTCACAGATACGCAGTATTTT. Translating gives CSVLRRDTLTDTQYF.

The chain has TRBV5-1 and TRBJ1-2, with 7 positions matching TRBD1. Germline V lookup: CDR1 SGHRS, CDR2 YFSETQ. Trimming at V came to 0 bases and at J to 8 bases, leaving 7 bases not matched to a gene. The CDR3 has 14 amino acids. The CDR3 loop reads CASSLAGDSLGYTF. Written as DNA, the CDR3 is TGCGCCAGCAGCTTGGCCGGGGACAGCTTAGGCTACACCTTC.

The chain is built from TRBV9 and TRBJ2-7; D may be TRBD1 or TRBD2 (6 bases each). Germline V gene data show CDR1 as SGDLS and CDR2 as YYNGEE. V was clipped by 5 bases and J by 3 bases, with 15 bases between them. This CDR3 contains 14 residues. CDR3 in amino acids: CASSKGGLSYEQYF. CDR3 nucleotide sequence: TGTGCCAGCAGTAAAGGGGGGTTAAGCTACGAGCAGTACTTC.

The genes are TRBV2 and TRBJ1-3; TRBD1 is a possible D gene (5 bases). This CDR3 contains 14 residues. The germline V gene encodes CDR1 SNHLY and CDR2 FYNNEI. The V gene lost 4 bases and the J gene lost 3 bases, with 10 bases spanning the gap. CDR3 coding DNA: TGTGCCAGCAGTGGTAGACAGAGTGGAAACACCATATATTTT. It specifies CASSGRQSGNTIYF.

V gene TRBV9 combines with J gene TRBJ1-1; D perhaps matches TRBD1 (5 bases). The CDR3 is made up of 14 amino acids. Trimming pared 4 bases from V and 1 base from J, leaving 11 bases between. The germline V gene has CDR1 SGDLS and CDR2 YYNGEE. The CDR3 reads CASSRDGTNTEAFF. The CDR3 region has the DNA TGTGCCAGCAGCAGGGACGGGACGAACACTGAAGCTTTCTTT.

The chain combines TRBV4-3 with TRBJ1-1; the D gene is possibly TRBD1 (5 bases). Germline CDR1 and CDR2: LGHNA and YSLEER. The CDR3 runs 15 residues. Trimming pared 2 bases from V and 0 bases from J, leaving 10 bases between. CDR3 DNA: TGCGCCAGCAGCCAACTCCAGGGAATGAACACTGAAGCTTTCTTT. Translated, it gives CASSQLQGMNTEAFF.

The chain couples TRBV13 to TRBJ1-1, with TRBD1 matching 10 bases. V shed 5 bases, J shed 5 bases, and the junction held 14 bases outside the gene matches. In germline, CDR1 is PRHDT, CDR2 FYEKMQ (reference sequence). The CDR3 length is 17 residues. This CDR3 is CASSKHRDRGLETEAFF. In DNA, the CDR3 is TGTGCCAGCAGCAAACACCGGGACAGGGGATTAGAAACTGAAGCTTTCTTT.